This T cell receptor (beta chain) stems from a study of T cells in Graves' hyperthyroidism and ophthalmopathy. Study findings and constraints: The model's output predicted ophthalmopathy at a median of 6.5 months prior to onset.

The CDR3 has 14 residues. From germline, CDR1 is DFQATT and CDR2 SNEGSKA (reference sequence). Trimming removed 3 bases at V and 4 bases at J, with 13 bases between. With respect to this clonotype: Its antigen is currently unknown.

Amplification yielded TCR beta CDR3 regions, with RNA transcripts as the source. Primed by the HTBI set, a first-round RT-PCR was run on the TCR CDR3. MiXCR, run by TCRdb on the multiplex PCR reads, gives a single entry per CDR3 protein. The table shows hundreds of thousands of distinct CDR3 sequences, with 13% to 15% occurring only once. The rearrangement links TRBV20-1 to TRBJ1-3; D may be TRBD1 (5 bases). The TCR originated in a woman between 50 and 59 years old with Graves' ophthalmopathy. Sequences were obtained from blood. CDR3 nucleotide sequence: TGCAGTGCTAGGGTAGACAGACTCGGAAACACCATATATTTT. This codes for CSARVDRLGNTIYF.